The 26 T cell receptor beta chains in this list originate from one sample, sequenced in a study of early T cells in non-severe SARS-CoV-2 infection. TCRdb ran MiXCR on the 5' RACE reads and lists one entry per CDR3 protein. The table records around 77,000 distinct CDR3 sequences, about 9.5% of them present only once. This specimen consisted of whole blood, obtained at baseline. The receptors here all came from an adult who was a healthcare worker with PCR-confirmed SARS-CoV-2 infection or an uninfected control (not recorded which).

The CDR3 region is CASSRTGVKEAFF. Written as DNA, the CDR3 is TGTGCCAGCAGTCGGACAGGCGTGAAGGAAGCTTTCTTT. The chain employs TRBV12-3 or TRBV12-4 and TRBJ1-1, with TRBD1 matching 7 bases. The trim removed 5 bases at V and 8 bases at J, leaving 8 bases unmatched. The CDR3 loop spans 13 amino acids.

V and J are TRBV7-3 and TRBJ1-1; TRBD1 is a possible D gene (5 bases). There are 14 residues in the CDR3. Per germline, CDR1 SGHTA and CDR2 FQGTGA. V dropped 5 bases and J dropped 2 bases, with 12 bases sitting between them. DNA for the CDR3: TGTGCCAGCAGCCCTACCGACAGAAACACTGAAGCTTTCTTT. Translation gives CASSPTDRNTEAFF. The variable domain in full, completed from reference TRBV7-3 and TRBJ1-1, reads GAGVSQTPSNKVTEKGKYVELRCDPISGHTALYWYRQSLGQGPEFLIYFQGTGAADDSGLPNDRFFAVRPEGSVSTLKIQRTERGDSAVYLCASSPTDRNTEAFFGQGTRLTVV.

The chain joins TRBV3-1 to TRBJ1-2; the D gene is possibly TRBD1 (5 bases). Germline lookup yields CDR1 LGHDT and CDR2 YNNKEL (reference sequence). This CDR3 has 14 residues. The V end lost 1 base, the J end lost 4 bases, and 10 bases lay between the germline ends. CDR3 sequence reads: CASSQVDSSYGYTF. In DNA, the CDR3 is TGTGCCAGCAGCCAAGTTGACAGCTCCTATGGCTACACCTTC.

This clonotype has a count of ten or more. The V gene is TRBV29-1, the J gene TRBJ2-5, with D uncertain. This CDR3 has 10 residues. With 4 bases removed from V and 4 bases from J, the gap between germline ends came to 4 bases. CDR1 is SQVTM and CDR2 is ANQGSEA in the germline V gene. Written as DNA, the CDR3 is TGCAGCGTTGCGTTAGAGACCCAGTACTTC. This encodes CSVALETQYF.

This clonotype appeared many times. The rearrangement uses TRBV29-1 and TRBJ2-6; D might be TRBD1 or TRBD2, each matching 5 bases. V gave up 5 bases and J gave up 0 bases, with 14 bases separating them. This CDR3 spans 16 amino acids. Germline loops: CDR1 SQVTM, CDR2 ANQGSEA. In DNA, the CDR3 is TGCAGCGTTTCGGGACCTAATTACTCTGGGGCCAACGTCCTGACTTTC. As protein: CSVSGPNYSGANVLTF. Full variable domain (remainder filled in from reference TRBV29-1 and TRBJ2-6): SAVISQKPSRDICQRGTSLTIQCQVDSQVTMMFWYRQQPGQSLTLIATANQGSEATYESGFVIDKFPISRPNLTFSTLTVSNMSPEDSSIYLCSVSGPNYSGANVLTFGAGSRLTVL.

The chain is built from TRBV6-5 and TRBJ2-7; 9 positions agree with TRBD1. CDR3 length equals 13 residues. Germline V gene lookup returns CDR1 MNHEY and CDR2 SVGAGI. The trim removed 5 bases at V and 4 bases at J, leaving 3 bases unmatched. DNA for the CDR3: TGTGCCAGCAGTGCCGGGACAGGGTACGAGCAGTACTTC. Its protein is CASSAGTGYEQYF.

A few counts support this clonotype. The CDR3 reads CASQQGINTGELFF. The CDR3 DNA reads as TGTGCCAGCCAACAGGGGATAAACACCGGGGAGCTGTTTTTT. This rearrangement joins TRBV7-3 to TRBJ2-2; 7 nucleotides agree with TRBD1. Germline lookup yields CDR1 SGHTA and CDR2 FQGTGA. This CDR3 region has 14 residues. Trimming removed 8 bases from V and 2 bases from J; junction bases left unmatched: 5.

The J gene is TRBJ2-7, the V gene TRBV18; 8 nucleotides line up with TRBD1. Germline values: CDR1 KGHSH, CDR2 LQKENI. This CDR3 is 14 amino acids long. The junction had 7 bases not matched to a gene; V was cut back by 4 bases and J by 5 bases. CDR3 bases: TGTGCCAGCTCACTCCGAGACAGGGGCCACGAGCAGTACTTC. Translating gives CASSLRDRGHEQYF. Complete variable domain (other parts from reference TRBV18 and TRBJ2-7): NAGVMQNPRHLVRRRGQEARLRCSPMKGHSHVYWYRQLPEEGLKFMVYLQKENIIDESGMPKERFSAEFPKEGPSILRIQQVVRGDSAAYFCASSLRDRGHEQYFGPGTRLTVT.

The V and J genes are TRBV7-9 and TRBJ1-5; a possible D gene is TRBD1 (5 bases). This CDR3 region has 13 residues. The germline V and J ends were trimmed by 5 bases and 8 bases, with 13 bases remaining between them. Germline loops: CDR1 SEHNR, CDR2 FQNEAQ (reference sequence). CDR3 nucleotide sequence: TGTGCCAGCAGCCCGATTGGAGGGGAGCCCCAGCATTTT. Its protein product is CASSPIGGEPQHF.

This clonotype was counted a few times. The rearrangement uses TRBV7-2 and TRBJ1-1, with no clear D. Trimming cost V 4 bases and J 0 bases, with 6 bases left between them. Germline V gene data show CDR1 as SGHTA and CDR2 as FQGNSA. The CDR3 runs 13 residues. The DNA for the CDR3 is TGTGCCAGCAGCTACATTGTGAACACTGAAGCTTTCTTT. Translation gives CASSYIVNTEAFF. Based on the CDR3 plus reference TRBV7-2 and TRBJ1-1, the full variable domain is GAGVSQSPSNKVTEKGKDVELRCDPISGHTALYWYRQSLGQGLEFLIYFQGNSAPDKSGLPSDRFSAERTGGSVSTLTIQRTQQEDSAVYLCASSYIVNTEAFFGQGTRLTVV.

A few counts support this clonotype. In DNA form, the CDR3 reads TGTGCCAGCAGGCGTAACCTAGGCACAGATACGCAGTATTTT. Encoded protein: CASRRNLGTDTQYF. This chain uses TRBV2 with TRBJ2-3; D ambiguous. Germline V CDR1 and CDR2: SNHLY, FYNNEI. CDR3 size: 14 residues. The ends were cut back, 6 bases at V and 1 base at J, with 11 bases in the middle.

This clonotype was observed a handful of times. CDR3 nucleotide sequence: TGTGCCAGCAGCTCGTACAGGGGTCCTGGGGCCAACGTCCTGACTTTC. Its protein is CASSSYRGPGANVLTF. The chain couples TRBV11-3 to TRBJ2-6; 7 positions match TRBD1. Unmatched junction bases numbered 5, after V lost 4 bases and J lost 2 bases. The germline V gene encodes CDR1 SGHNT and CDR2 YENEEA. The CDR3 consists of 16 residues.

The chain carries TRBV10-3 and TRBJ2-6; D is ambiguous. V gave up 2 bases and J gave up 1 base, with 6 bases separating them. This CDR3 region has 15 residues. CDR1 and CDR2 from the germline V gene are ENHRY and SYGVKD. CDR3 nucleotides: TGTGCCATCAGTGAGGAGGAATCTGGGGCCAACGTCCTGACTTTC. The encoded protein is CAISEEESGANVLTF.

This clonotype turned up a few times. This chain joins TRBV7-6 and TRBJ2-3; 14 positions agree with TRBD2. This CDR3 contains 16 residues. Trimming at V came to 5 bases and at J to 4 bases, leaving 5 bases not matched to a gene. From germline, CDR1 is SGHVS and CDR2 FNYEAQ. The chain's CDR3 is CASSRGLAGGADTQYF. The DNA of the CDR3 is TGTGCCAGCAGCCGCGGACTAGCGGGGGGCGCAGATACGCAGTATTTT.

In this sample, this clonotype turned up many times. The chain recombines TRBV5-5 with TRBJ2-3; 12 bases fit TRBD2. This CDR3 region has 19 residues. Trimming took 4 bases from V and 7 from J; bases not matched to a gene: 19. Germline lookup yields CDR1 SGHKS and CDR2 YYEKEE (reference sequence). CDR3 nucleotide sequence: TGTGCCAGCAGCGCCCGACTAGCGGGGGACCTTCCAGCTGTGAATACGCAGTATTTT. Its translation is CASSARLAGDLPAVNTQYF.

There are a few counts of this clonotype. This rearrangement joins TRBV5-1 to TRBJ1-5, with D possibly being TRBD1 (5 bases). The V gene lost 4 bases and the J gene lost 3 bases, with 11 bases spanning the gap. The CDR3 consists of 14 residues. Looked up from germline, CDR1 is SGHRS and CDR2 is YFSETQ. DNA for the CDR3: TGCGCCAGCAGCCCTGACAGTAACAATCAGCCCCAGCATTTT. It encodes CASSPDSNNQPQHF.

At least ten counts were recorded for this clonotype. The chain combines TRBV7-9 with TRBJ2-6; unclear D gene. CDR1 and CDR2 from the germline V gene are SEHNR and FQNEAQ (reference sequence). V lost 8 bases to trimming and J lost 6 bases, with 11 bases between them. This CDR3 contains 13 residues. CDR3: CASLGDEANVLTF. The CDR3 region has the DNA TGTGCCAGCTTGGGTGATGAGGCCAACGTCCTGACTTTC.

The chain links TRBV9 to TRBJ2-3; 14 positions agree with TRBD2. Trimming took 4 bases from V and 9 from J; bases not matched to a gene: 7. The CDR3 is 15 residues long. CDR1 SGDLS and CDR2 YYNGEE come from the germline V gene. The CDR3 DNA reads TGTGCCAGCAGCCCAACGGGACTAGCGGGGGAGACGCAGTATTTT. The encoded protein is CASSPTGLAGETQYF.

This clonotype has only a few counts. This chain links TRBV6-2 or TRBV6-3 with TRBJ2-7; D unresolved. The V end lost 4 bases, the J end lost 2 bases, and 9 bases lay between the germline ends. The CDR3 has 13 amino acids. In germline, CDR1 is MNHEY, CDR2 SVGEGT. The CDR3 sequence: CASSSPPAYEQYF. As DNA, the CDR3 is TGTGCCAGCAGTTCTCCCCCGGCCTACGAGCAGTACTTC.

The chain couples TRBV5-1 to TRBJ2-5, with 11 nucleotides matching TRBD2. This CDR3 region has 18 residues. CDR1 and CDR2 (germline): SGHRS, YFSETQ. Trimming at V came to 7 bases and at J to 5 bases, leaving 19 bases not matched to a gene. As DNA, the CDR3 is TGCGCCAGCGTACCCCCCCCCGAGTTAGCGGGGGGGTTGGAGACCCAGTACTTC. Translation: CASVPPPELAGGLETQYF.

This rearrangement joins TRBV5-6 to TRBJ1-6, with D perhaps TRBD1 (5 bases). The CDR3 runs to 14 residues. Per the germline V gene, CDR1 is SGHDT and CDR2 is YYEEEE. Deletions cut 2 bases from V and 7 bases from J, with 10 bases between. The CDR3 sequence is CASSFDSANSPLHF. CDR3 coding DNA: TGTGCCAGCAGCTTTGACAGCGCGAATTCACCCCTCCACTTT.

V gene TRBV12-3 or TRBV12-4 combines with J gene TRBJ2-3, with D hard to call. The CDR3 is 12 amino acids. Trimming left V 2 bases short and J 6 bases short, with 6 bases between. The CDR3 reads CASSLHGDTQYF. CDR3 bases: TGTGCCAGCAGTTTACACGGGGATACGCAGTATTTT.

Ten or more counts support this clonotype. V usage is TRBV20-1 and J usage is TRBJ2-5, with TRBD2 matching over 10 bases. CDR3 length: 15 amino acids. Germline values: CDR1 DFQATT, CDR2 SNEGSKA (reference sequence). After removal of 0 bases from V and 5 bases from J, the junction contained 6 bases not matched to a gene. CDR3 loop: CSARETETSGETQYF. The DNA of the CDR3 is TGCAGTGCTAGAGAGACCGAGACTAGCGGGGAGACCCAGTACTTC.

This chain links TRBV10-3 with TRBJ2-1; D possibly corresponds to TRBD2 (6 bases). Germline CDR1 reads ENHRY; CDR2 reads SYGVKD. The CDR3 totals 12 residues. V dropped 10 bases and J dropped 0 bases, with 7 bases sitting between them. The CDR3 is CATGGSYNEQFF. CDR3 sequence (DNA): TGTGCCACCGGGGGCTCCTACAATGAGCAGTTCTTC.

This clonotype was detected ten times or more. The V gene is TRBV18, the J gene TRBJ2-3; TRBD2 is a possible D gene (5 bases). In germline, CDR1 is KGHSH, CDR2 LQKENI. V was trimmed by 2 bases and J by 2 bases, leaving 20 bases between them. This CDR3 comprises 18 residues. This CDR3 is CASSPVSRAVLDTDTQYF. The DNA for the CDR3 is TGTGCCAGCTCACCAGTTTCAAGAGCGGTCCTCGACACAGATACGCAGTATTTT.

In this sample, this clonotype turned up a few times. The chain carries TRBV20-1 and TRBJ2-7; TRBD1 aligns across 9 bases. Germline V gene lookup returns CDR1 DFQATT and CDR2 SNEGSKA (reference sequence). Trimming cost V 5 bases and J 1 base; bases outside gene matches: 3. The CDR3 covers 13 residues. The CDR3 protein is CSAGQGTSYEQYF. CDR3 sequence (DNA): TGCAGTGCTGGACAGGGGACGTCCTACGAGCAGTACTTC.